This T cell receptor beta chain was recovered during a study of long-term antiretroviral therapy in people with HIV. Study results and limitations: The blood, collected between about 2003 and 2017, was possibly taken under older ART regimens.

V gave up 0 bases and J gave up 3 bases, with 13 bases separating them. This CDR3 region has 15 residues. Germline-derived CDR1 and CDR2 are SGHNT and YYREEE (reference sequence). Ahead of DNA extraction, samples held about 0.95-10 million cryopreserved PBMC each. A v3.0 immunoSEQ assay was performed at survey level. TCRdb's table, derived via immunoSEQ multiplex PCR, lists solely in-frame clones and lacks some. The sample contains approximately 30,000 clones, 97% of which appear only once. With respect to this clone: What it recognizes is unknown.

The gene calls are TRBV5-4 and TRBJ2-7, with D unclear. The receptor comes from a young man with HIV. The specimen comprised unsorted PBMCs, sampled 7.6 years after starting antiretroviral therapy. The CDR3 DNA sequence: TGTGCCAGCAGCTTGGACGGCAGTGCTCTCTACGAGCAGTACTTC. It encodes CASSLDGSALYEQYF. Based on the CDR3 plus reference TRBV5-4 and TRBJ2-7, the full variable domain is ETGVTQSPTHLIKTRGQQVTLRCSSQSGHNTVSWYQQALGQGPQFIFQYYREEENGRGNFPPRFSGLQFPNYSSELNVNALELDDSALYLCASSLDGSALYEQYFGPGTRLTVT.